This TCR beta chain was obtained from a study of T cell changes during pregnancy in multiple sclerosis. CDR1 is LNHDA, CDR2 SQIVND, per germline (reference sequence). V lost 8 bases and J lost 2; bases outside the gene matches: 6. The CDR3 totals 14 residues. The data were produced by immunoSEQ multiplex PCR, yet TCRdb's version contains in-frame clones alone and is incomplete. The profile covers 50,000 or so clones, with around 90% appearing a single time and around 0.25% taken by the ten largest. This TCR derives from a female donor with multiple sclerosis, enrolled in a pregnancy study. V and J are TRBV19 and TRBJ1-5, with 7 bases lining up with TRBD1. Sequencing used CD4+ T cells from peripheral blood mononuclear cells, obtained in the second trimester of pregnancy. DNA for the CDR3: TGTGCCAGTCTTGACAGGGTGGGCAATCAGCCCCAGCATTTT. Its translation: CASLDRVGNQPQHF.